Shown below are 13 T cell receptor beta chains from a single sample sequenced in a study of T-cell memory formation after mild COVID-19 (dated by TCRdb to about 2021). Library method: 5' RACE. The data were produced on an Illumina NovaSeq 6000. In TCRdb, the public reads were trimmed at Q25 with fastp and aligned with MiXCR, with productive beta chains retained. Merged by CDR3 protein, the rows form single entries marked with the most common genes and DNA. This sample holds some 130,000 distinct CDR3 sequences; approximately 15% were observed only once. Approximately 15% of the sample rests with the top ten. The material sequenced was PBMCs or a T cell subset sorted from them (not recorded which). The receptors derive from an adult woman who had mild COVID-19 (a few samples of this study predate the infection). The sample titles of this study are shuffled in the database, so cell type and time point are left out; the donor was told from shared clones.

This clonotype was counted between two and nine times. V gene TRBV5-4 combines with J gene TRBJ2-3; perhaps TRBD1 as D (6 bases). The CDR3 is made up of 15 amino acids. Germline V gives CDR1 SGHNT, CDR2 YYREEE (reference sequence). Between the trimmed V and J ends, which lost 0 bases and 3 bases, there was a span of 11 bases. CDR3 in amino acids: CASSLDRVGTDTQYF. The CDR3 DNA follows: TGTGCCAGCAGCTTGGACAGGGTGGGGACAGATACGCAGTATTTT.

This clonotype has only one observation. This chain links TRBV5-1 with TRBJ1-1, with 7 bases fitting TRBD1. V lost 0 bases and J lost 9; bases outside the gene matches: 8. Germline assignment: CDR1 SGHRS and CDR2 YFSETQ. The CDR3 runs 14 residues. This chain's CDR3 is CASSLELTGVQAFF. The CDR3 bases are TGCGCCAGCAGCTTGGAACTCACAGGGGTACAAGCTTTCTTT.

This clonotype was seen more than once but under ten times. The chain carries TRBV5-1 and TRBJ2-1, with D tentatively TRBD2 (6 bases). This CDR3 has 19 residues. The V end was cut by 0 bases, the J end by 0 bases, with 19 bases between. Germline CDR1 SGHRS, CDR2 YFSETQ. The CDR3 region has the DNA TGCGCCAGCAGCTTGGGGACCCTGTTCGGGGGTGGCTCCTACAATGAGCAGTTCTTC. It codes for CASSLGTLFGGGSYNEQFF.

This clonotype was picked up a small number of times. J is TRBJ1-5 and V is TRBV4-2; D gene unclear. The V end lost 0 bases, the J end lost 6 bases, and 9 bases lay between the germline ends. This CDR3 comprises 14 residues. The V gene's germline CDR1 is LGHNA and CDR2 YNFKEQ. CDR3: CASSQDRASQPQHF. In DNA form, the CDR3 reads TGTGCCAGCAGCCAAGATCGTGCAAGTCAGCCCCAGCATTTT.

A few counts support this clonotype. The genes are TRBV5-1 and TRBJ1-1, with 7 positions matching TRBD1. Germline loops: CDR1 SGHRS, CDR2 YFSETQ. The junction had 18 bases not matched to a gene; V was cut back by 4 bases and J by 3 bases. CDR3 size: 18 residues. The CDR3 region has the DNA TGCGCCAGCAGCAACTTGTGGCATACAGGGGAAGTGGACACTGAAGCTTTCTTT. Translation gives CASSNLWHTGEVDTEAFF.

This rearrangement joins TRBV5-1 to TRBJ2-1; possible D gene TRBD2, 5 bases. This CDR3 has 13 amino acids. The germline gives CDR1 SGHRS, CDR2 YFSETQ. Trimming left V 4 bases short and J 8 bases short, with 13 bases between. The CDR3 here is CASSLRGFDEQFF. The CDR3 nucleotides are TGCGCCAGCAGCCTTAGAGGGTTCGATGAGCAGTTCTTC. The entire variable domain, with the rest obtained from reference TRBV5-1 and TRBJ2-1, is as follows: KAGVTQTPRYLIKTRGQQVTLSCSPISGHRSVSWYQQTPGQGLQFLFEYFSETQRNKGNFPGRFSGRQFSNSRSEMNVSTLELGDSALYLCASSLRGFDEQFFGPGTRLTVL.

This clonotype has only a few counts. This chain joins TRBV7-9 and TRBJ1-1; 7 bases are shared with TRBD1. The CDR3 loop spans 15 amino acids. Trimming at V came to 6 bases and at J to 0 bases, leaving 7 bases not matched to a gene. Germline CDR1 reads SEHNR; CDR2 reads FQNEAQ (reference sequence). In DNA, the CDR3 is TGTGCCAGCAGGAAACCGGGACAGCTGAACACTGAAGCTTTCTTT. It yields the protein CASRKPGQLNTEAFF. The variable domain in full, completed from reference TRBV7-9 and TRBJ1-1, reads DTGVSQNPRHKITKRGQNVTFRCDPISEHNRLYWYRQTLGQGPEFLTYFQNEAQLEKSRLLSDRFSAERPKGSFSTLEIQRTEQGDSAMYLCASRKPGQLNTEAFFGQGTRLTVV.

This clonotype was counted ten times or more. The CDR3 coding sequence is TGTGCCAGCTCACCTTTAGGGTCCTACGAGCAGTACTTC. Its translation is CASSPLGSYEQYF. The chain combines TRBV18 with TRBJ2-7, with unresolved D. The V end was cut by 3 bases, the J end by 1 base, with 7 bases between. The CDR3 has 13 amino acids. Germline V gives CDR1 KGHSH, CDR2 LQKENI.

The chain combines TRBV7-9 with TRBJ1-6; the D gene is possibly TRBD1 (6 bases). CDR1 is SEHNR and CDR2 is FQNEAQ in the germline V gene (reference sequence). The CDR3 spans 14 residues. V lost 4 bases, J lost 10 bases, and 14 bases lay in between. The chain's CDR3 is CASSSTGIGSPLHF. As DNA, the CDR3 is TGTGCCAGCAGCTCAACAGGGATCGGGTCACCCCTCCACTTT. Full variable domain (outside the CDR3, taken from reference TRBV7-9 and TRBJ1-6): DTGVSQNPRHKITKRGQNVTFRCDPISEHNRLYWYRQTLGQGPEFLTYFQNEAQLEKSRLLSDRFSAERPKGSFSTLEIQRTEQGDSAMYLCASSSTGIGSPLHFGNGTRLTVT.

The chain has TRBV11-2 and TRBJ2-3; 7 nucleotides line up with TRBD2. Germline V gene lookup returns CDR1 SGHAT and CDR2 FQNNGV. Trimming removed 1 base from V and 2 bases from J; junction bases left unmatched: 12. The CDR3 extends over 18 amino acids. CDR3 amino acids: CASSLGYGGGRDTDTQYF. CDR3 nucleotide sequence: TGTGCCAGCAGCTTAGGTTACGGAGGCGGGAGAGACACAGATACGCAGTATTTT.

V is TRBV20-1 and J is TRBJ1-6; TRBD1 matches 9 bases. CDR3 length: 13 residues. Trimming took 4 bases from V and 7 from J; bases not matched to a gene: 2. From germline, CDR1 is DFQATT and CDR2 SNEGSKA (reference sequence). The CDR3, as DNA: TGCAGTGCTACACAGGGGGCCAATTCACCCCTCCACTTT. It translates to CSATQGANSPLHF.

This clonotype was recorded a few times. The chain recombines TRBV7-2 with TRBJ2-2; 7 bases fit TRBD2. Germline V gene data show CDR1 as SGHTA and CDR2 as FQGNSA. The CDR3 loop spans 16 amino acids. The V gene end was trimmed by 3 bases and the J gene end by 6 bases; junction bases not matched to a gene: 10. This CDR3 reads CASSFGGKRASGELFF. The CDR3 bases are TGTGCCAGCAGCTTCGGGGGGAAAAGGGCTTCCGGGGAGCTGTTTTTT.

The J gene is TRBJ2-3, the V gene TRBV15; tentative D call: TRBD2 (5 bases). This CDR3 region has 13 residues. Germline CDR1 and CDR2: LNHNV and YYDKDF (reference sequence). V was pared by 0 bases and J by 6 bases, with 7 bases between. This CDR3 is CATSRDSGDTQYF. In DNA form, the CDR3 reads TGTGCCACCAGCAGAGATTCGGGGGATACGCAGTATTTT.